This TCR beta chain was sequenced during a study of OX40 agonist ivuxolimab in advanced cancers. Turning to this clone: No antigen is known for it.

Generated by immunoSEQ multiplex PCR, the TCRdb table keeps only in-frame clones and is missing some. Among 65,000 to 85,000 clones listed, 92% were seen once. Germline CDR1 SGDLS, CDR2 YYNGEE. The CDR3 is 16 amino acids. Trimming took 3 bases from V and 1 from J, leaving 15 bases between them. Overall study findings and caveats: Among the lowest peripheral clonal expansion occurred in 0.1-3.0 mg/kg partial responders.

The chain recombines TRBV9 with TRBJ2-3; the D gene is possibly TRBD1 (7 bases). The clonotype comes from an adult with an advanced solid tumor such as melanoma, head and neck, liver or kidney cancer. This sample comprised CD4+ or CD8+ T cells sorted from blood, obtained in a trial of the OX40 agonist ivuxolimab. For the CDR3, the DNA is TGTGCCAGCAGCGCAGGGGGGTGGGTAGGCACAGATACGCAGTATTTT. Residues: CASSAGGWVGTDTQYF.